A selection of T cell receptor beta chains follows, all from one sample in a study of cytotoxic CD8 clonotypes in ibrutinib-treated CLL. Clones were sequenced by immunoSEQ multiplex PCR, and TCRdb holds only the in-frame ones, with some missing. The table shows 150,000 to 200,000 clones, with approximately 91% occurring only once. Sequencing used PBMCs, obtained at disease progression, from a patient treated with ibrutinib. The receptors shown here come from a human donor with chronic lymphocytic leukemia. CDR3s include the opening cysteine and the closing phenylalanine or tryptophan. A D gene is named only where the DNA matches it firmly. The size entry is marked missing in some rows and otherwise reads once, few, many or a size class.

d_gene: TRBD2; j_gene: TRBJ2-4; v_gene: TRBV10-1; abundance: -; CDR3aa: CASSREGWGLAEPGKNIQYF; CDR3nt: TGCGCCAGCAGTAGAGAGGGTTGGGGACTAGCGGAGCCGGGCAAAAACATTCAGTACTTC
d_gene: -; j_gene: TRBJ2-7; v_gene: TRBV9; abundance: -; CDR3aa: CASSVGPRGPYEQYF; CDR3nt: TGTGCCAGCAGCGTAGGCCCGAGGGGCCCCTACGAGCAGTACTTC
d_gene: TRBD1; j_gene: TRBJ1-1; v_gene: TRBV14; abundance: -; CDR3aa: CASSDRVEAFF; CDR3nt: TGTGCCAGCAGTGACAGGGTAGAAGCTTTCTTT
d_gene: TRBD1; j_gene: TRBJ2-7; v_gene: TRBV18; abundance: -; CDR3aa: CASSPTGTGVPYEQYF; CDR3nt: TGTGCCAGCTCACCAACTGGGACAGGGGTTCCCTACGAGCAGTACTTC
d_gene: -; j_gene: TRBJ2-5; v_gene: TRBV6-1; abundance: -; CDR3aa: CASQTGPGVQTQYF; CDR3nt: TGTGCCAGCCAAACGGGTCCGGGCGTGCAGACCCAGTACTTC
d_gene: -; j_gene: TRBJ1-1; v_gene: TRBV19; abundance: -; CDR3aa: CASSLKGTNTEAFF; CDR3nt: TGTGCCAGTAGTTTGAAGGGGACGAACACTGAAGCTTTCTTT
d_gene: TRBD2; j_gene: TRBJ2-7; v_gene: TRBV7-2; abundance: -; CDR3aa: CASSGRLAGGSYEQYF; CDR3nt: TGTGCCAGCAGCGGAAGACTAGCGGGAGGGTCCTACGAGCAGTACTTC
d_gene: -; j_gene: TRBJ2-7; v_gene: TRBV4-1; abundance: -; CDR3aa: CASSQGADYEQYF; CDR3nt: TGCGCCAGCAGCCAAGGGGCAGACTACGAGCAGTACTTC
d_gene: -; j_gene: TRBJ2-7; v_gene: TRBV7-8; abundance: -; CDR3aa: CASSLLGYGAQGSHEQYF; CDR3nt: TGTGCCAGCAGCTTACTGGGGTATGGGGCGCAGGGTTCCCACGAGCAGTACTTC
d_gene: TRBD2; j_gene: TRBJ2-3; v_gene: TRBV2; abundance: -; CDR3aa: CASSVTGLAEPGISTDTQYF; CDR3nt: TGTGCCAGCAGTGTCACGGGACTAGCGGAACCTGGGATTAGCACAGATACGCAGTATTTT
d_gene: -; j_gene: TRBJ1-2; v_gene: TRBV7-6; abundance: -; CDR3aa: CASRTDSSYGYTF; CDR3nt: TGTGCCAGCAGGACAGATTCGAGCTATGGCTACACCTTC
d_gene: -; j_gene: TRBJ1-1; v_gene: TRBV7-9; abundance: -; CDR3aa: CASSLFGASEAEAFF; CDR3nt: TGTGCCAGCAGCTTATTCGGGGCCTCAGAGGCTGAAGCTTTCTTT
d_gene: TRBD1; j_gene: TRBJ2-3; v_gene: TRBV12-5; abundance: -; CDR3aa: CASGLVSGTGADTQCF; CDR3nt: TGTGCTAGTGGTTTGGTCTCCGGGACAGGGGCAGATACGCAGTGTTTT
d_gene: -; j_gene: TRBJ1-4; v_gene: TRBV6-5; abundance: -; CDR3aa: CASKGGVREKLFF; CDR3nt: TGTGCCAGCAAGGGGGGGGTAAGGGAAAAACTGTTTTTT
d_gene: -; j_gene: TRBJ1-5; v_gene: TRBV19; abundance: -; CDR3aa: CASSIVGGTSNQPQHF; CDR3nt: TGTGCCAGTAGTATAGTCGGCGGGACTAGCAATCAGCCCCAGCATTTT
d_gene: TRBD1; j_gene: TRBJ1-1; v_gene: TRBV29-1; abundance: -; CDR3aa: CSVGQGSEAFF; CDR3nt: TGCAGCGTGGGACAGGGATCGGAAGCTTTCTTT
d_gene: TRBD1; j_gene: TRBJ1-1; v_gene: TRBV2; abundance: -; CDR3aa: CASWRTGGEAFF; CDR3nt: TGTGCCAGCTGGAGGACAGGTGGTGAAGCTTTCTTT
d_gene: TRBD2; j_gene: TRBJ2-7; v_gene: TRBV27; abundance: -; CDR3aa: CASSLRPNPPAGGPYEQYF; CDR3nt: TGTGCCAGCAGTTTAAGGCCCAACCCCCCAGCGGGAGGGCCTTACGAGCAGTACTTC
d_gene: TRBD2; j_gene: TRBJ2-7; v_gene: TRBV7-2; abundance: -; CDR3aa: CASSPLAGPYEQYF; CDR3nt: TGTGCCAGCAGCCCGCTAGCGGGGCCCTACGAGCAGTACTTC
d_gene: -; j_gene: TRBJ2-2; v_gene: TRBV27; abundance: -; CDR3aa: CASRARVNTGELFF; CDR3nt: TGTGCCAGCAGGGCCAGGGTCAACACCGGGGAGCTGTTTTTT
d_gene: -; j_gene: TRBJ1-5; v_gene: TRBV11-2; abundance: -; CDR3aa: CASSLTGGLRPNQPQHF; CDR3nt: TGTGCCAGCAGCTTGACCGGGGGATTACGGCCAAATCAGCCCCAGCATTTT
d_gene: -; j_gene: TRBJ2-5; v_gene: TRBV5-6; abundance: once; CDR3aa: CASSIEGVWGLGETQYF; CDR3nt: TGTGCCAGCAGCATAGAAGGAGTTTGGGGCCTCGGGGAGACCCAGTACTTC
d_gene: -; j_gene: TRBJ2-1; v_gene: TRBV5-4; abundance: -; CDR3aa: CASSLESHNEQFF; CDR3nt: TGTGCCAGCAGCTTGGAGTCGCACAATGAGCAGTTCTTC
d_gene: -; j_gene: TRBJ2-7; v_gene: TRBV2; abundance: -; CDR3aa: CASSEGVGSYEQYF; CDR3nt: TGTGCCAGCAGTGAAGGGGTGGGATCCTACGAGCAGTACTTC
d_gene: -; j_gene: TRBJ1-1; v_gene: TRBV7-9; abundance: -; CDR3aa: CASSLREVGGDTEAFF; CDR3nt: TGTGCCAGCAGCTTAAGAGAGGTAGGGGGTGACACTGAAGCTTTCTTT
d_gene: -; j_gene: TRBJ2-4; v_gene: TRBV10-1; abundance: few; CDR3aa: CASMGCAYF; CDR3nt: TGCGCCAGTATGGGGTGCGCGTACTTC
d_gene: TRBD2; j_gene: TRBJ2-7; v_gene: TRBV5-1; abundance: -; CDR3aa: CASSSGLASSSQYF; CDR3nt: TGCGCCAGCAGCTCGGGACTAGCTAGTTCGTCGCAGTACTTC
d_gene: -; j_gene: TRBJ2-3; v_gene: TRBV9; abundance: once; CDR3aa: CASSVGAGHTDTQYF; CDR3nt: TGTGCCAGCAGCGTAGGCGCGGGCCACACAGATACGCAGTATTTT
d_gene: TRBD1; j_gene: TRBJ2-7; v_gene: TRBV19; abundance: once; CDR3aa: CASSEQGASSYEQYF; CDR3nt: TGTGCCAGTAGTGAACAGGGGGCCTCCTCCTACGAGCAGTACTTC
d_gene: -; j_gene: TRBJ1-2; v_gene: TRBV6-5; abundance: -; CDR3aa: CASSYDRGWSYTF; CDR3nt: TGTGCCAGCAGTTACGATAGGGGTTGGAGCTACACCTTC
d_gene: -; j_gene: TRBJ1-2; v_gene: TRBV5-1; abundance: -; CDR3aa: CASSHGQPRDGYTF; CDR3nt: TGCGCCAGCAGCCATGGACAGCCGAGGGATGGCTACACCTTC
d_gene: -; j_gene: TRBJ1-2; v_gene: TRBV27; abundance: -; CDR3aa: CASSSEGRETGWGYTF; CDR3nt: TGTGCCAGCAGTTCGGAGGGCCGTGAGACGGGCTGGGGCTACACCTTC
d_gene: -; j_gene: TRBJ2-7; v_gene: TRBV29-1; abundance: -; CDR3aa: CSVEESGTDEQYF; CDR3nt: TGCAGCGTTGAAGAATCAGGCACCGACGAGCAGTACTTC
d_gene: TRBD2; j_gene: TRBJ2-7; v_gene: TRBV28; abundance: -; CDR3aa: CASSLSGTSGRVLYEQYF; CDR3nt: TGTGCCAGCAGTTTAAGTGGGACTAGCGGGAGGGTTCTTTACGAGCAGTACTTC
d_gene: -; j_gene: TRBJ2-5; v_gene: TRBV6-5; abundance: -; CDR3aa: CASSYNARTHEQYF; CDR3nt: TGTGCCAGCAGTTATAATGCGAGGACCCATGAGCAGTACTTC
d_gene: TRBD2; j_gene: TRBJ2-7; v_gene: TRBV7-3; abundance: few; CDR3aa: CASSYEAGGPYEQYF; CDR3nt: TGTGCCAGCAGCTACGAAGCGGGAGGACCCTACGAGCAGTACTTC
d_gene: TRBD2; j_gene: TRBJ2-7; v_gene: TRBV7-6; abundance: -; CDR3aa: CASSTSGPTYEQYF; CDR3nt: TGTGCCAGCAGCACTAGCGGGCCTACCTACGAGCAGTACTTC
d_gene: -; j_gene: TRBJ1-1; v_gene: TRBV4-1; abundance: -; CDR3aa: CASSQDSPENTEAFF; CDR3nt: TGCGCCAGCAGCCAAGATTCGCCAGAAAACACTGAAGCTTTCTTT
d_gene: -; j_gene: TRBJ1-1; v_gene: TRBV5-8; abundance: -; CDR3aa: CASIRTLGTEAFF; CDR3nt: TGTGCCAGCATCAGGACCCTGGGTACTGAAGCTTTCTTT
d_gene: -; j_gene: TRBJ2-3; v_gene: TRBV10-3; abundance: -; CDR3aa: CAVLFSGYSTDTQYF; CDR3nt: TGTGCCGTACTATTCAGCGGCTACAGCACAGATACGCAGTATTTT
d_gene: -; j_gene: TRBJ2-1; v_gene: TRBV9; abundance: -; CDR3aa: CASSVAEASYNEQFF; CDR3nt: TGTGCCAGCAGCGTAGCTGAGGCTAGCTACAATGAGCAGTTCTTC
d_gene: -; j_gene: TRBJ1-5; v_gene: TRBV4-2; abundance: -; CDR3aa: CASSRELGGTQPQHF; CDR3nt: TGTGCCAGCAGCCGGGAATTAGGGGGTACTCAGCCCCAGCATTTT
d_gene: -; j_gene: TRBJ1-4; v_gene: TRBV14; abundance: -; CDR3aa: CASSRGRDPATNEKLFF; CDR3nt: TGTGCCAGCAGCCGCGGCAGGGACCCAGCAACTAATGAAAAACTGTTTTTT
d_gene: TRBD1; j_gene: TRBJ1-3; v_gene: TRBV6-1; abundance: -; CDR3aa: CASTRQGALGNTIYF; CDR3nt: TGTGCCAGCACTAGACAGGGGGCGCTCGGAAACACCATATATTTT
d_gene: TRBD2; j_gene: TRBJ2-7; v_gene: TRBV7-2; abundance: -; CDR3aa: CASSPQRGTSYEQYF; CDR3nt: TGTGCCAGCAGCCCCCAGCGGGGGACCAGCTACGAGCAGTACTTC
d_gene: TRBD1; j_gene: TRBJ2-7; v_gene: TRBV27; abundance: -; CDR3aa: CASRKPPGTGGYEQYF; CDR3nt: TGTGCCAGCAGAAAACCCCCCGGGACAGGGGGATACGAGCAGTACTTC
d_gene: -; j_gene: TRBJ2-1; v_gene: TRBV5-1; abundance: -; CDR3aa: CASSLGTDYNEQFF; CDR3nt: TGCGCCAGCAGCTTGGGGACCGACTACAATGAGCAGTTCTTC
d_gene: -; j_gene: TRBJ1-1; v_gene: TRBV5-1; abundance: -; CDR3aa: CASSLRPPVQMNTEAFF; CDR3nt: TGCGCCAGCAGCTTAAGACCTCCGGTACAGATGAACACTGAAGCTTTCTTT
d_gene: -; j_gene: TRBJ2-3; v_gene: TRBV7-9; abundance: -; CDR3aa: CASSLRDPTDTQYF; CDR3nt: TGTGCCAGCAGCTTAAGGGACCCCACAGATACGCAGTATTTT
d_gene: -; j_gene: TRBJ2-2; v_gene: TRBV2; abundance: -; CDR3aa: CASRRGDVSNTGELFF; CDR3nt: TGTGCCAGCAGGCGAGGGGACGTCTCGAACACCGGGGAGCTGTTTTTT
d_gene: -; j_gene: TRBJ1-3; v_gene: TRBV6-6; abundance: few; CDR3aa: CASSFRGAGNTIYF; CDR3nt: TGTGCCAGCAGTTTTAGGGGAGCTGGAAACACCATATATTTT
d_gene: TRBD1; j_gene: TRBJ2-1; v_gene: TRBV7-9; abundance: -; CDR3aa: CASSLVSTGARNEQFF; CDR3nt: TGTGCCAGCAGCTTAGTTTCGACAGGGGCTAGGAATGAGCAGTTCTTC
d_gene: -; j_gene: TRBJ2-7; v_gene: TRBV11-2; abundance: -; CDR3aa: CASSLQGSLVSYEQYF; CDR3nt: TGTGCCAGCAGCTTACAAGGCTCATTGGTCTCCTACGAGCAGTACTTC
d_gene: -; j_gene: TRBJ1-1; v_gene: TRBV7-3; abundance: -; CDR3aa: CASSLRPGTKAFF; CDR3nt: TGTGCCAGCAGCTTACGACCGGGGACAAAAGCTTTCTTT
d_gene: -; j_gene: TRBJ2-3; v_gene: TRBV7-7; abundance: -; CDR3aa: CASSLQGPGDTQYF; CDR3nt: TGTGCCAGCAGCTTACAGGGGCCCGGAGATACGCAGTATTTT
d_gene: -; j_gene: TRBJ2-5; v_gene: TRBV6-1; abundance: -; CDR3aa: CASSPQGETQYF; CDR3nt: TGTGCCAGCAGTCCCCAGGGGGAGACCCAGTACTTC
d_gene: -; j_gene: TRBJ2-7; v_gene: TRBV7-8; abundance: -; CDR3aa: CASSSILGVRSYEQYF; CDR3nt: TGTGCCAGCAGCTCCATTTTGGGGGTACGATCCTACGAGCAGTACTTC